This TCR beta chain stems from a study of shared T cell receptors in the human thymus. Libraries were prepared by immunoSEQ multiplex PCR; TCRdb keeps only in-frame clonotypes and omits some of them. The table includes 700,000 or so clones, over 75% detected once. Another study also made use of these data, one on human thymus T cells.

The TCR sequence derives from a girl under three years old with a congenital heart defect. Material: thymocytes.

CDR3 region: CASSLTSSEQFF. CDR3 in DNA: TGTGCCAGCAGCCTCACTAGCAGTGAGCAGTTCTTC. The chain links TRBV5-4 to TRBJ2-1; D might be TRBD2 (6 bases). CDR1 and CDR2 (germline): SGHNT, YYREEE (reference sequence). Trimming left V 4 bases short and J 9 bases short, with 11 bases between. This CDR3 is 12 amino acids long.